The TCR beta chain under discussion was sequenced for a study of T-cell memory formation after mild COVID-19. Study at large: Clustering of TCRs was largely donor specific.

cDNA libraries for TCR alpha and TCR beta, carrying sample barcodes and UMIs, came from 5'RACE with constant-segment primers. From the 5' RACE reads, TCRdb called clonotypes with MiXCR, one entry per CDR3 protein. The data contain fewer than 350,000 distinct CDR3 sequences, approximately 16% of them singletons. Germline CDR1 and CDR2: SGHTA and FQGNSA. Trimming stripped 4 bases from V and 5 bases from J, with 10 bases between. The length of the CDR3 is 13 residues. This clonotype has only a few counts. Its antigen is still unknown. Study conclusions and caveats: Memory from before infection featured some responding clones, which suggests cross-reactive memory joined.

Material for sequencing was PBMCs or a T cell subset sorted from them (not recorded which). The chain uses TRBV7-2 and TRBJ2-3; D is undetermined. This receptor was taken from a man aged 18 to 29 who had mild COVID-19 (a few samples of this study predate the infection). Cell type and time point are not known. CDR3 bases: TGTGCCAGCAGCTCAAGTAGAGGAGATACGCAGTATTTT. It specifies CASSSSRGDTQYF.